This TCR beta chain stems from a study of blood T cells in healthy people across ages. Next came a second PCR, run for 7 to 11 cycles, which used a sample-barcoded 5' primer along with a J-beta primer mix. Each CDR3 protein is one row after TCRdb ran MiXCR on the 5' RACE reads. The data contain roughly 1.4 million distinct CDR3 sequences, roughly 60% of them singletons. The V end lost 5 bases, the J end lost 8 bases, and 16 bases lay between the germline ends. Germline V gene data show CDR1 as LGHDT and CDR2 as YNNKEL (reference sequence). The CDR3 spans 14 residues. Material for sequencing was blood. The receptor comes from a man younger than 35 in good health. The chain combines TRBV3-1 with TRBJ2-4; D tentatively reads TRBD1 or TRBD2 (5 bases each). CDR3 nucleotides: TGTGCCAGCAGCGAAGGGGCCGGGGTGGACATTCAGTACTTC. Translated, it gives CASSEGAGVDIQYF.